These 25 T cell receptor beta chains were sequenced from one sample in a study of patients and donors after allogeneic stem cell transplantation. A single record per CDR3 protein comes from TCRdb applying MiXCR to the RT-PCR reads. Altogether about 160,000 distinct CDR3 sequences are present, approximately 40% being singletons, with the ten largest covering around 50%. Specimen: blood, either unsorted or a sorted T cell fraction (not recorded which). The source of these receptors is a human donor who was either an allogeneic HSCT recipient or a stem cell or donor lymphocyte infusion donor (not recorded which). It is not recorded whose cells these are; they may come from a transplant donor.

This clonotype showed up just a few times. The chain links TRBV4-2 to TRBJ2-2, with 13 positions matching TRBD2. The V segment lost 1 base and the J segment 7 bases; nucleotides outside the gene matches: 3. This CDR3 comprises 16 residues. The germline V gene has CDR1 LGHNA and CDR2 YNFKEQ. The CDR3: CASSQVGTSGDGELFF. The CDR3 nucleotides are TGTGCCAGCAGCCAAGTAGGGACTAGCGGGGACGGGGAGCTGTTTTTT.

The genes are TRBV7-2 and TRBJ2-3; 9 nucleotides align to TRBD2. The junction had 3 bases not matched to a gene; V was cut back by 2 bases and J by 0 bases. This CDR3 region has 16 residues. Germline-derived CDR1 and CDR2 are SGHTA and FQGNSA. CDR3 sequence reads: CASSLLAGTSTDTQYF. The CDR3 DNA is TGTGCCAGCAGCTTACTAGCGGGGACTAGCACAGATACGCAGTATTTT.

J is TRBJ2-7 and V is TRBV20-1, with D perhaps matching TRBD2 (6 bases). The CDR3 totals 13 residues. Deletions cut 3 bases from V and 0 bases from J, with 9 bases between. Looked up from germline, CDR1 is DFQATT and CDR2 is SNEGSKA (reference sequence). The CDR3 DNA reads as TGCAGTGCTAGGGAGGGCCGCTCCTACGAGCAGTACTTC. Translating it yields CSAREGRSYEQYF.

The rearrangement links TRBV6-5 to TRBJ2-5, with TRBD1 matching over 7 bases. The junction had 7 bases not matched to a gene; V was cut back by 2 bases and J by 4 bases. The CDR3 totals 15 residues. Looked up from germline, CDR1 is MNHEY and CDR2 is SVGAGI. The CDR3 nucleotides read TGTGCCAGCAGTTACCTTCAGACAGGGTCAGAGACCCAGTACTTC. Residues: CASSYLQTGSETQYF.

The rearrangement joins TRBV20-1 to TRBJ2-3; D tentatively fits TRBD1 or TRBD2 (5 bases each). The CDR3 totals 14 residues. V was shortened by 5 bases and J by 12 bases, with 24 bases between the two germline ends. Germline CDR1 is DFQATT and CDR2 is SNEGSKA (reference sequence). This chain's CDR3 is CSAPGTTYRYAQYF. The CDR3 coding sequence is TGCAGTGCTCCCGGGACGACCTACAGATACGCCCAGTATTTT.

The chain links TRBV6-2 or TRBV6-3 to TRBJ2-2, with D maybe TRBD2 (5 bases). Germline CDR1 reads MNHEY; CDR2 reads SVGEGT. V lost 8 bases to trimming and J lost 6 bases, with 19 bases between them. This CDR3 comprises 15 residues. CDR3 residues: CASSRAPLGSGELFF. The DNA for the CDR3 is TGTGCCAGCTCGCGGGCTCCCCTAGGCTCCGGGGAGCTGTTTTTT.

This clonotype turned up a few times. The CDR3 DNA sequence: TGTGCCAGCAGCGTAGAGAGGGGGCCCCGGGATGGCTACACCTTC. This sequence encodes CASSVERGPRDGYTF. V is TRBV9 and J is TRBJ1-2; 7 positions agree with TRBD1. Per the germline V gene, CDR1 is SGDLS and CDR2 is YYNGEE. Unmatched junction bases numbered 8, after V lost 0 bases and J lost 6 bases. This CDR3 comprises 15 residues.

The chain recombines TRBV12-3 or TRBV12-4 with TRBJ1-1; D is uncertain. The length of the CDR3 is 14 residues. The V end was cut by 7 bases, the J end by 0 bases, with 12 bases between. The CDR3 loop reads CASTVDGVNTEAFF. The CDR3 DNA is TGTGCCAGCACCGTCGACGGGGTGAACACTGAAGCTTTCTTT.

This clonotype showed up just a few times. DNA for the CDR3: TGTGCCAGCAGCACGAAAGTAGGGGGCCCTTTCCAGTACTTC. The encoded protein is CASSTKVGGPFQYF. The gene calls are TRBV25-1 and TRBJ2-5; TRBD1 matches at 7 bases. From germline, CDR1 is MGHDK and CDR2 SYGVNS. This CDR3 spans 14 amino acids. The trim removed 6 bases at V and 10 bases at J, leaving 14 bases unmatched.

J is TRBJ1-2 and V is TRBV5-1; no clear D. CDR3 length: 13 residues. Germline CDR1 is SGHRS and CDR2 is YFSETQ. V lost 1 base, J lost 3 bases, and 7 bases lay in between. In nucleotides, the CDR3 is TGCGCCAGCAGCTTGCTGGAGGACTATGGCTACACCTTC. This translates into CASSLLEDYGYTF.

This clonotype occurred a few times. This chain uses TRBV5-1 with TRBJ1-1; D unclear. The germline V and J ends were trimmed by 2 bases and 1 base, with 9 bases remaining between them. The CDR3 runs 14 residues. CDR1 SGHRS and CDR2 YFSETQ come from the germline V gene. CDR3 in amino acids: CASSLSYRNTEAFF. DNA for the CDR3: TGCGCCAGCAGCTTAAGCTACCGGAACACTGAAGCTTTCTTT.

The chain is built from TRBV7-3 and TRBJ2-1; 12 nucleotides line up with TRBD2. V gave up 4 bases and J gave up 8 bases; unmatched junction bases: 9. The CDR3 totals 16 residues. Per the germline V gene, CDR1 is SGHTA and CDR2 is FQGTGA. DNA of the CDR3: TGTGCCAGCAGCTCGGGACTAGCGGGCAAAATCGATGAGCAGTTCTTC. Amino acid sequence: CASSSGLAGKIDEQFF. The full variable domain, with the rest looked up from reference TRBV7-3 and TRBJ2-1, is GAGVSQTPSNKVTEKGKYVELRCDPISGHTALYWYRQSLGQGPEFLIYFQGTGAADDSGLPNDRFFAVRPEGSVSTLKIQRTERGDSAVYLCASSSGLAGKIDEQFFGPGTRLTVL.

This clonotype was seen a handful of times. This chain links TRBV21-1 with TRBJ2-5; the D call of TRBD2 is as the table states it, not checked on the DNA. TRBV21-1 is classified as a pseudogene. This CDR3 has 15 amino acids. Here the CDR3 DNA reads TGTGCCAGCAGCAAACGGGAGGGACCACGGGAGACCCAGTACTTC. Translation: CASSKREGPRETQYF.

This clonotype was counted only a few times. V usage is TRBV11-2 and J usage is TRBJ1-2, with D possibly being TRBD1 (5 bases). There are 13 residues in the CDR3. Germline V gives CDR1 SGHAT, CDR2 FQNNGV. V shed 3 bases and J shed 3 bases, with 8 bases lying between them. For the CDR3, the DNA is TGTGCCAGCAGCTTGGGGGTAGACTATGGCTACACCTTC. It specifies CASSLGVDYGYTF.

This clonotype showed up just a few times. The chain carries TRBV11-2 and TRBJ2-5, with D possibly being TRBD2 (5 bases). Trimming pared 0 bases from V and 4 bases from J, leaving 6 bases between. This CDR3 spans 13 amino acids. Looked up from germline, CDR1 is SGHAT and CDR2 is FQNNGV. The CDR3 spells CASSLEAGETQYF. The CDR3 coding sequence is TGTGCCAGCAGCTTAGAGGCGGGAGAGACCCAGTACTTC.

The chain recombines TRBV4-2 with TRBJ1-2; 8 bases agree with TRBD1. This CDR3 comprises 18 residues. Trimming took 1 base from V and 4 from J; bases not matched to a gene: 14. Germline V CDR1 and CDR2: LGHNA, YNFKEQ. CDR3 sequence (DNA): TGTGCCAGCAGCCAAGCCGCCTCCCGACAGGGGCGAGTCTATGGCTACACCTTC. It codes for CASSQAASRQGRVYGYTF.

The chain joins TRBV7-9 to TRBJ1-1; no reliable D call. V was clipped by 3 bases and J by 1 base, with 6 bases between them. In germline, CDR1 is SEHNR, CDR2 FQNEAQ (reference sequence). The CDR3 is made up of 13 amino acids. The CDR3 DNA is TGTGCCAGCAGCTTCATAACGAACACTGAAGCTTTCTTT. This translates into CASSFITNTEAFF.

The CDR3 nucleotides read TGTGCCAGCACCCTTACCGGGGGCACCGGGGAGCTGTTTTTT. Protein: CASTLTGGTGELFF. This rearrangement joins TRBV7-2 to TRBJ2-2; possible D gene TRBD2, 6 bases. CDR1 SGHTA and CDR2 FQGNSA come from the germline V gene. This CDR3 has 14 amino acids. V was cut by 7 bases and J by 4 bases, with 13 bases left in between.

The chain employs TRBV6-5 and TRBJ1-2, with 9 positions matching TRBD1. V lost 9 bases to trimming and J lost 4 bases; unmatched junction nucleotides: 6. The CDR3 is 13 amino acids. Looked up from germline, CDR1 is MNHEY and CDR2 is SVGAGI. CDR3 nucleotides: TGTGCCAGGCGGGACAGGGCCATCTATGGCTACACCTTC. As protein: CARRDRAIYGYTF.

This clonotype was seen only a few times. The CDR3 nucleotides read TGTGCCAGCAGTACGACAGAAACAGATACGCAGTATTTT. It is translated as CASSTTETDTQYF. This chain connects TRBV28 to TRBJ2-3; TRBD1 is a possible D gene (5 bases). CDR3 length: 13 amino acids. V lost 5 bases and J lost 3, with 9 bases in between. Germline lookup yields CDR1 MDHEN and CDR2 SYDVKM.

The chain combines TRBV12-3 or TRBV12-4 with TRBJ1-1; D ambiguous. This CDR3 comprises 14 residues. V lost 7 bases to trimming and J lost 3 bases, with 15 bases between them. CDR3 loop: CASTLTGRYTEAFF. The DNA of the CDR3 is TGTGCCAGCACCCTGACCGGTAGATACACTGAAGCTTTCTTT.

This clonotype showed up many times. This chain links TRBV29-1 with TRBJ1-2; D gene unclear. There are 13 residues in the CDR3. The V and J ends lost 0 bases and 1 base respectively, with 6 bases between them. Germline V gene lookup returns CDR1 SQVTM and CDR2 ANQGSEA. This chain's CDR3 is CSVEEEHNYGYTF. The CDR3 DNA reads as TGCAGCGTTGAAGAGGAGCATAACTATGGCTACACCTTC.

This clonotype was recorded a few times. The V and J genes are TRBV7-2 and TRBJ1-2; D gene unclear. The germline CDR1 and CDR2 sequences are SGHTA and FQGNSA. Trimming removed 5 bases at V and 4 bases at J, with 14 bases between. There are 14 residues in the CDR3. The CDR3 sequence is CASSPPNGFYGYTF. The DNA of the CDR3 is TGTGCCAGCAGCCCCCCAAACGGATTCTATGGCTACACCTTC.

The sample holds a few counts of this clonotype. The CDR3 DNA follows: TGCAGTGCTGGGATTGGGATTGACAGGGTTCAGCCCCAGCATTTT. It codes for CSAGIGIDRVQPQHF. The rearrangement joins TRBV20-1 to TRBJ1-5, with 7 bases that match TRBD1. V dropped 5 bases and J dropped 6; count of bases not matched to a gene: 13. The germline gives CDR1 DFQATT, CDR2 SNEGSKA (reference sequence). CDR3 size: 15 residues.

The table lists this clonotype with a few counts. V usage is TRBV6-5 and J usage is TRBJ1-1, with D perhaps matching TRBD1 (6 bases). CDR1 and CDR2 (germline): MNHEY, SVGAGI. Trimming took 0 bases from V and 4 from J, leaving 12 bases between them. The CDR3 is made up of 15 amino acids. CDR3 sequence: CASSYSNSGATEAFF. The CDR3 DNA is TGTGCCAGCAGTTACTCGAATTCAGGGGCCACTGAAGCTTTCTTT.